The 14 T cell receptor beta chains below all came from one sample that was sequenced in a study of blood T cell repertoires in COVID-19. TCRdb's table, derived via immunoSEQ multiplex PCR, lists solely in-frame clones and lacks some. Of roughly 360,000 clones listed, more than 70% were seen once; the top ten hold approximately 1.2%. The specimen sequenced was PBMCs or T cells enriched from blood (not recorded which). Every receptor here comes from a man aged 25-45 years who had recovered from COVID-19.

The chain links TRBV6-5 to TRBJ1-6, with D hard to call. Trimming removed 0 bases at V and 0 bases at J, with 6 bases between. CDR1 is MNHEY, CDR2 SVGAGI, per germline. CDR3 length equals 16 residues. The CDR3, as DNA: TGTGCCAGCAGTTACTCGTACAGCTCCTATAATTCACCCCTCCACTTT. It yields the protein CASSYSYSSYNSPLHF.

The V and J genes are TRBV5-4 and TRBJ1-2; 7 bases map to TRBD1. CDR3 length: 13 amino acids. Germline CDR1 and CDR2: SGHNT and YYREEE (reference sequence). Losses at the gene ends were 5 bases for V and 8 bases for J; bases not matched to a gene: 9. The CDR3 DNA follows: TGTGCCAGCAGTCCCGACAGGGTCGGCGGCTACACCTTC. It encodes CASSPDRVGGYTF.

The V call is TRBV6-1, the J call TRBJ2-1; maybe TRBD1 (5 bases). This CDR3 has 17 amino acids. Germline CDR1 is MNHNS and CDR2 is SASEGT. V lost 3 bases and J lost 2, with 17 bases in between. The CDR3 reads CASSEYRKGRAYNEQFF. Written as DNA, the CDR3 is TGTGCCAGCAGTGAGTACCGTAAGGGGCGAGCCTACAATGAGCAGTTCTTC.

V is TRBV4-3 and J is TRBJ1-5; D may be TRBD1 (6 bases). Germline CDR1 reads LGHNA; CDR2 reads YSLEER. With 2 bases removed from V and 7 bases from J, the gap between germline ends came to 12 bases. The CDR3 is 14 residues long. The CDR3 nucleotides read TGCGCCAGCAGCCAAACTTCAGGGGCCCAGCCCCAGCATTTT. This gives the protein CASSQTSGAQPQHF.

This sequence joins TRBV5-5 and TRBJ2-3, with D hard to call. Trimming took 7 bases from V and 1 from J, leaving 10 bases between them. This CDR3 has 13 residues. From germline, CDR1 is SGHKS and CDR2 YYEKEE (reference sequence). The CDR3 protein is CASHQTGTDTQYF. The CDR3 region has the DNA TGTGCCAGCCACCAAACGGGCACAGATACGCAGTATTTT.

The chain has TRBV6-1 and TRBJ2-7; 10 bases are a match to TRBD1. The CDR3 sequence is 15 residues long. Looked up from germline, CDR1 is MNHNS and CDR2 is SASEGT. The junction had 6 bases not matched to a gene; V was cut back by 3 bases and J by 4 bases. DNA for the CDR3: TGTGCCAGCAGTGACGCCGGGACAGGGGCATACGAGCAGTACTTC. Its protein product is CASSDAGTGAYEQYF.

V is TRBV19 and J is TRBJ1-6, with D maybe TRBD1 (5 bases). Trimming took off 2 bases at V and 10 bases at J, with 21 bases between the two ends. CDR1 LNHDA and CDR2 SQIVND come from the germline V gene (reference sequence). The CDR3 runs to 17 residues. DNA for the CDR3: TGTGCCAGTAGTATATCGGTTGGGGCAGGGATGTCATCACCCCTCCACTTT. Its protein product is CASSISVGAGMSSPLHF.

This clone has more than one count but fewer than ten. V and J are TRBV7-9 and TRBJ1-2; 10 bases align to TRBD1. After removal of 6 bases from V and 8 bases from J, the junction contained 18 bases not matched to a gene. The germline gives CDR1 SEHNR, CDR2 FQNEAQ (reference sequence). This CDR3 has 17 residues. The CDR3 DNA reads as TGTGCCAGCAGTTTTATACCTGGGACAGGGGATGATGGAGGCTACACCTTC. This encodes CASSFIPGTGDDGGYTF.

This chain links TRBV12-3 or TRBV12-4 with TRBJ1-5; no clear D gene. The CDR3 loop spans 13 amino acids. With 3 bases removed from V and 7 bases from J, the gap between germline ends came to 10 bases. The CDR3 nucleotides read TGTGCCAGCAGTTTCATGGGTAGCCAGCCCCAGCATTTT. This codes for CASSFMGSQPQHF.

The J gene is TRBJ1-1, the V gene TRBV20-1; D may be TRBD1 (6 bases). Trimming shortened V by 3 bases and J by 2 bases, and 13 bases separated the two germline ends. This CDR3 is built from 14 residues. CDR1 and CDR2 from the germline V gene are DFQATT and SNEGSKA (reference sequence). DNA for the CDR3: TGCAGTGCTAGTCCGGGACATTCAAACACTGAAGCTTTCTTT. It encodes CSASPGHSNTEAFF.

The V call is TRBV7-6, the J call TRBJ2-2; D is perhaps TRBD2 (5 bases). Germline CDR1 reads SGHVS; CDR2 reads FNYEAQ. The CDR3 is 16 amino acids. The V end was cut by 1 base, the J end by 6 bases, with 15 bases between. CDR3 loop: CASSLDQRGFSGELFF. CDR3 sequence (DNA): TGTGCCAGCAGCTTAGACCAGAGAGGGTTCTCCGGGGAGCTGTTTTTT. The full variable domain, completed using reference TRBV7-6 and TRBJ2-2, is GAGVSQSPRYKVTKRGQDVALRCDPISGHVSLYWYRQALGQGPEFLTYFNYEAQQDKSGLPNDRFSAERPEGSISTLTIQRTEQRDSAMYRCASSLDQRGFSGELFFGEGSRLTVL.

The V gene is TRBV9, the J gene TRBJ2-5; no clear D gene. Trimming took 3 bases from V and 3 from J, leaving 9 bases between them. This CDR3 spans 13 amino acids. Germline CDR1 SGDLS, CDR2 YYNGEE. DNA of the CDR3: TGTGCCAGCAGCGCCGGTCGAAAAGAGACCCAGTACTTC. Its translation is CASSAGRKETQYF. Drawing the rest from reference TRBV9 and TRBJ2-5, the complete variable domain is DSGVTQTPKHLITATGQRVTLRCSPRSGDLSVYWYQQSLDQGLQFLIQYYNGEERAKGNILERFSAQQFPDLHSELNLSSLELGDSALYFCASSAGRKETQYFGPGTRLLVL.

The genes are TRBV5-1 and TRBJ1-6; unclear D gene. Trimming pared 5 bases from V and 5 bases from J, leaving 11 bases between. The germline CDR1 and CDR2 sequences are SGHRS and YFSETQ. The CDR3 sequence is 14 residues long. This chain's CDR3 is CASRSELDNSPLHF. CDR3 DNA: TGCGCCAGCAGATCGGAGTTAGATAATTCACCCCTCCACTTT.

The chain has TRBV29-1 and TRBJ2-3; 7 bases fit TRBD2. The CDR3 length is 15 residues. V gave up 8 bases and J gave up 3 bases; unmatched junction bases: 14. The germline V gene encodes CDR1 SQVTM and CDR2 ANQGSEA. CDR3 nucleotide sequence: TGCAGCACTTATCCGGCAGCGGGGTGGACAGATACGCAGTATTTT. Encoded protein: CSTYPAAGWTDTQYF.